This entry lists 25 T cell receptor beta chains sequenced from one sample in a study of blood T cells in healthy people across ages (dated by TCRdb to the mid-2010s). The library relied on 5' RACE. Sequencing relied on an Illumina HiSeq 2500. The second PCR ran for roughly 7 to 12 cycles and used a J-beta primer mix along with a sample-barcoded 5' primer. The raw public reads went through TCRdb reprocessing: fastp at Q25, MiXCR clone calling, in-frame beta chains kept. Each entry is one CDR3 protein sequence, shown with its most common DNA and genes. The sample table holds roughly 790,000 distinct CDR3 sequences, of which about 40% were seen once. 20% to 25% of the sample lies in the top ten. The sample consisted of blood. These receptor sequences come from a woman aged 55-75 years in good health.

There are a few counts of this clonotype. The chain employs TRBV6-1 and TRBJ2-4; D may be TRBD2 (6 bases). CDR1 and CDR2 from the germline V gene are MNHNS and SASEGT. V dropped 0 bases and J dropped 0 bases, with 15 bases sitting between them. This CDR3 spans 18 amino acids. CDR3 in amino acids: CASSEAPHGSLAKNIQYF. CDR3 DNA: TGTGCCAGCAGTGAAGCGCCTCACGGGAGCTTAGCCAAAAACATTCAGTACTTC.

The chain links TRBV20-1 to TRBJ2-1; no definite D call. The germline V and J ends were trimmed by 4 bases and 5 bases, with 15 bases remaining between them. This CDR3 is 14 amino acids long. In germline, CDR1 is DFQATT, CDR2 SNEGSKA (reference sequence). CDR3 coding DNA: TGCAGTGCTATCCCCACGCGGAAGGACAATGAGCAGTTCTTC. Amino acids: CSAIPTRKDNEQFF.

Worth noting for this clonotype: Germline and junction disagree at one end, which may indicate a read error. V usage is TRBV10-2 and J usage is TRBJ2-3, with D maybe TRBD2 (7 bases). The CDR3 is 14 amino acids. Germline loops: CDR1 WSHSY, CDR2 SAAADI. The chain's CDR3 is CANSGGAGTDTQYF. The CDR3, as DNA: TGCGCCAACAGTGGGGGGGCAGGCACAGATACGCAGTATTTT.

This clonotype has only one observation. The V and J genes are TRBV20-1 and TRBJ2-7; no reliable D call. V gave up 6 bases and J gave up 3 bases, with 18 bases separating them. CDR3 length: 14 residues. Germline-derived CDR1 and CDR2 are DFQATT and SNEGSKA (reference sequence). CDR3 DNA: TGCAGTGCCGTCCCCGCTGGCTCAAGCTACGAGCAGTACTTC. Translating it yields CSAVPAGSSYEQYF.

This clonotype was observed a handful of times. The chain couples TRBV29-1 to TRBJ2-5; unclear D gene. Germline V gene sequence: CDR1 SQVTM, CDR2 ANQGSEA. This CDR3 comprises 12 residues. V lost 3 bases to trimming and J lost 11 bases, with 16 bases between them. The CDR3 DNA reads TGCAGCGTTGACGCCCGCAACAATGAGCAGTACTTC. It yields the protein CSVDARNNEQYF.

The chain recombines TRBV3-1 with TRBJ2-2, with no clear D. V was cut by 0 bases and J by 4 bases, with 9 bases left in between. There are 15 residues in the CDR3. Germline V gene sequence: CDR1 LGHDT, CDR2 YNNKEL (reference sequence). CDR3 bases: TGTGCCAGCAGCCAAGATGGTCCAGGCACCGGGGAGCTGTTTTTT. Amino acid sequence: CASSQDGPGTGELFF.

This clonotype was found a few times. The V and J genes are TRBV20-1 and TRBJ1-5; D remains unclear. The CDR3 is 12 residues long. The V gene's germline CDR1 is DFQATT and CDR2 SNEGSKA (reference sequence). Trimming took off 4 bases at V and 3 bases at J, with 7 bases between the two ends. The CDR3 loop is CSATWTNQPQHF. The CDR3, as DNA: TGCAGTGCTACCTGGACCAATCAGCCCCAGCATTTT.

This clonotype was recorded a few times. The V and J genes are TRBV10-1 and TRBJ2-3; 13 bases agree with TRBD2. V shed 4 bases and J 6 bases; nucleotides not matched to a gene: 7. This CDR3 has 16 amino acids. Germline V gives CDR1 WNHNN, CDR2 SYGVQD (reference sequence). CDR3 sequence: CASSAGTSGVADTQYF. DNA of the CDR3: TGCGCCAGCAGTGCCGGGACTAGCGGGGTGGCGGATACGCAGTATTTT.

The chain carries TRBV10-3 and TRBJ2-7, with a possible D match to TRBD2 (7 bases). This CDR3 region has 14 residues. The V end lost 5 bases, the J end lost 7 bases, and 18 bases lay between the germline ends. Germline loops: CDR1 ENHRY, CDR2 SYGVKD. This CDR3 is CAISLEAGRGEQYF. CDR3 DNA sequence: TGTGCCATCAGTTTGGAAGCGGGGAGGGGGGAGCAGTACTTC.

V and J are TRBV7-3 and TRBJ2-5; maybe TRBD1 (6 bases). The V gene's germline CDR1 is SGHTA and CDR2 FQGTGA. CDR3 length: 15 residues. V gave up 5 bases and J gave up 5 bases, with 18 bases separating them. For the CDR3, the DNA is TGTGCCAGCAGCATGGGACACGCTGGGGAGGAGACCCAGTACTTC. Its protein product is CASSMGHAGEETQYF.

Note on this clonotype: A much larger clonotype is one base distant, so this may be a read error. The chain links TRBV12-3 or TRBV12-4 to TRBJ2-1, with TRBD2 as a possible D gene (6 bases). CDR3 length equals 14 residues. The V and J ends lost 5 bases and 6 bases respectively, with 14 bases between them. The CDR3 reads CASSATGTPNEQFF. CDR3 DNA: TGTGCCAGCAGTGCAACCGGGACTCCCAATGAGCAGTTCTTC.

The chain combines TRBV7-9 with TRBJ2-7; D unclear. Trimming took 5 bases from V and 2 from J, leaving 13 bases between them. Per germline, CDR1 SEHNR and CDR2 FQNEAQ (reference sequence). CDR3 size: 14 residues. The CDR3 bases are TGTGCCAGCAGCCCTCGACTGGAAACCTACGAGCAGTACTTC. Translation gives CASSPRLETYEQYF.

Turning to this clonotype: Since a much larger clone is just one base distant, this may be a read error. The chain employs TRBV10-3 and TRBJ1-4; no clear D gene. CDR1 and CDR2 (germline): ENHRY, SYGVKD. The CDR3 contains 15 residues. The germline V and J ends were trimmed by 2 bases and 0 bases, with 7 bases remaining between them. CDR3 nucleotide sequence: TGTGCCATCAGTGAGGCAGGTCCAACTAATGAAAAACTGTTTTTT. This gives the protein CAISEAGPTNEKLFF.

The CDR3 spells CASSSSGRGTDTQYF. Written as DNA, the CDR3 is TGTGCCAGCAGCTCTAGCGGGAGAGGGACAGATACGCAGTATTTT. The chain employs TRBV7-3 and TRBJ2-3; 10 bases match TRBD2. The V gene's germline CDR1 is SGHTA and CDR2 FQGTGA. The CDR3 has 15 residues. Trimming cost V 4 bases and J 3 bases; bases outside gene matches: 4.

The sample holds many counts of this clonotype. The V and J genes are TRBV5-1 and TRBJ2-7, with 9 bases identical to TRBD1. There are 14 residues in the CDR3. The V gene's germline CDR1 is SGHRS and CDR2 YFSETQ. V lost 6 bases, J lost 5 bases, and 9 bases stayed unmatched. In DNA, the CDR3 is TGCGCCAGCACCGTGACAGGGGGATTTGACGAGCAGTACTTC. Translated, it gives CASTVTGGFDEQYF.

V usage is TRBV3-1 and J usage is TRBJ2-7; D ambiguous. Germline V lookup: CDR1 LGHDT, CDR2 YNNKEL (reference sequence). V lost 3 bases, J lost 4 bases, and 7 bases lay in between. The CDR3 is 12 amino acids. The DNA for the CDR3 is TGTGCCAGCAGCCACTCTATGTACGAGCAGTACTTC. Translating gives CASSHSMYEQYF.

The V call is TRBV6-2 or TRBV6-3, the J call TRBJ1-2, with 8 bases matching TRBD1. V lost 0 bases to trimming and J lost 7 bases; unmatched junction nucleotides: 4. Germline CDR1 MNHEY, CDR2 SVGEGT. The CDR3 sequence is 14 residues long. The CDR3 region is CASSYSDRARGYTF. The CDR3 coding sequence is TGTGCCAGCAGTTACTCGGACAGGGCGCGTGGCTACACCTTC.

V and J are TRBV20-1 and TRBJ2-3, with 10 positions matching TRBD2. V shed 2 bases, J shed 5 bases, and the junction held 13 bases outside the gene matches. This CDR3 is built from 17 residues. Germline CDR1 reads DFQATT; CDR2 reads SNEGSKA (reference sequence). The CDR3 DNA sequence: TGCAGTGCTAGATCCGGTCCCGCTAGCGGGAGAGTAGATACGCAGTATTTT. It is translated as CSARSGPASGRVDTQYF.

This chain uses TRBV7-2 with TRBJ1-2, with TRBD1 matching 8 bases. Germline values: CDR1 SGHTA, CDR2 FQGNSA. With 2 bases clipped from V and 7 bases from J, the junction kept 9 bases outside the gene matches. CDR3 length: 15 residues. Here the CDR3 reads CASSLSRQGFFGYTF. The CDR3 DNA follows: TGTGCCAGCAGCTTATCTAGACAGGGGTTTTTTGGCTACACCTTC. The variable domain in full, completed from reference TRBV7-2 and TRBJ1-2, reads GAGVSQSPSNKVTEKGKDVELRCDPISGHTALYWYRQSLGQGLEFLIYFQGNSAPDKSGLPSDRFSAERTGGSVSTLTIQRTQQEDSAVYLCASSLSRQGFFGYTFGSGTRLTVV.

The chain joins TRBV5-1 to TRBJ2-7; possible D gene TRBD2, 6 bases. The length of the CDR3 is 16 residues. Germline assignment: CDR1 SGHRS and CDR2 YFSETQ. V was cut by 0 bases and J by 1 base, with 14 bases left in between. CDR3 coding DNA: TGCGCCAGCAGCTTGGACCTCACTAGCTCTTCCTACGAGCAGTACTTC. It specifies CASSLDLTSSSYEQYF.

The chain uses TRBV20-1 and TRBJ1-1; possible D gene TRBD1, 6 bases. V was clipped by 6 bases and J by 0 bases, with 20 bases between them. From germline, CDR1 is DFQATT and CDR2 SNEGSKA (reference sequence). The CDR3 totals 16 residues. Here the CDR3 reads CSAPGQGSGLNTEAFF. CDR3 sequence (DNA): TGCAGTGCGCCAGGCCAGGGGAGTGGTCTGAACACTGAAGCTTTCTTT.

The genes are TRBV20-1 and TRBJ2-1, with 12 bases lining up with TRBD2. Trimming at V came to 5 bases and at J to 7 bases, leaving 6 bases not matched to a gene. The CDR3 loop spans 14 amino acids. Germline V gene data show CDR1 as DFQATT and CDR2 as SNEGSKA (reference sequence). CDR3 protein: CSAVKTSGSNEQFF. CDR3 nucleotide sequence: TGCAGTGCTGTCAAGACTAGCGGGAGTAATGAGCAGTTCTTC.

This clonotype has only a few counts. This chain connects TRBV29-1 to TRBJ1-1; no firm D call. Germline V gene data show CDR1 as SQVTM and CDR2 as ANQGSEA. CDR3 length: 12 amino acids. V lost 4 bases and J 1 base, leaving 7 bases between the germline ends. CDR3 DNA sequence: TGCAGCGTTGGGTACTCGAACACTGAAGCTTTCTTT. Its translation is CSVGYSNTEAFF.

In its sample, this clonotype was seen a few times. The chain links TRBV5-1 to TRBJ1-5, with D possibly being TRBD1 (6 bases). The germline CDR1 and CDR2 sequences are SGHRS and YFSETQ. The ends were cut back, 4 bases at V and 3 bases at J, with 14 bases in the middle. The CDR3 consists of 15 residues. The CDR3 DNA is TGCGCCAGCAGCGCCACCGGACAGATCAATCAGCCCCAGCATTTT. It codes for CASSATGQINQPQHF.

This clonotype was detected a few times. The rearrangement uses TRBV3-1 and TRBJ2-1, with 10 bases fitting TRBD1. The V gene's germline CDR1 is LGHDT and CDR2 YNNKEL (reference sequence). The CDR3 loop spans 15 amino acids. Trimming cost V 2 bases and J 6 bases; bases outside gene matches: 4. The CDR3 bases are TGTGCCAGCAGCCAAATGACAGGGGGCGGCAATGAGCAGTTCTTC. It is translated as CASSQMTGGGNEQFF.